This entry lists 11 T cell receptor beta chains sequenced from one sample in a study of blood T cell repertoires in COVID-19. Profiling relied on immunoSEQ multiplex PCR, and the TCRdb table lists in-frame clones only, not all of them. The sample includes some 400,000 clones, nearly 90% of them seen just once. What was sequenced was PBMCs or T cells enriched from blood (not recorded which). The receptor set was obtained from a woman in her thirties who had recovered from COVID-19.

The J gene is TRBJ2-7, the V gene TRBV27; D call uncertain. Per the germline V gene, CDR1 is MNHEY and CDR2 is SMNVEV (reference sequence). The CDR3 is made up of 13 amino acids. V was clipped by 3 bases and J by 13 bases, with 19 bases between them. The CDR3 loop is CASSFLRLGETYF. The CDR3 DNA reads as TGTGCCAGCAGTTTTCTGCGCTTAGGAGAGACCTACTTC.

The rearrangement uses TRBV28 and TRBJ2-7, with 8 nucleotides matching TRBD1. Germline values: CDR1 MDHEN, CDR2 SYDVKM. There are 14 residues in the CDR3. Trimming at V came to 4 bases and at J to 6 bases, leaving 8 bases not matched to a gene. CDR3 sequence: CASSSRTGLSEQYF. The CDR3 region has the DNA TGTGCCAGCAGTTCTAGGACAGGGCTCTCCGAGCAGTACTTC.

This clone was seen only once. The V and J genes are TRBV5-4 and TRBJ1-2; D is perhaps TRBD1 (5 bases). The ends were cut back, 4 bases at V and 7 bases at J, with 17 bases in the middle. This CDR3 comprises 14 residues. Germline CDR1 and CDR2: SGHNT and YYREEE (reference sequence). The CDR3 sequence: CASSLSGGGSGYTF. Here the CDR3 DNA reads TGTGCCAGCAGCCTCTCTGGGGGAGGTAGTGGCTACACCTTC.

Regarding this clone: This same CDR3 is encoded by further DNA sequences in the sample. The chain links TRBV24-1 to TRBJ2-2, with D possibly matching TRBD1 (6 bases). The CDR3 contains 15 residues. Germline assignment: CDR1 KGHDR and CDR2 SFDVKD. V was clipped by 3 bases and J by 1 base, with 8 bases between them. CDR3 in DNA: TGTGCCACCAGTGATCCGGGACAGAACACCGGGGAGCTGTTTTTT. Protein product: CATSDPGQNTGELFF.

The V call is TRBV3-1 (or the pseudogene TRBV3-2), the J call TRBJ2-7; TRBD2 might be the D (6 bases). The CDR3 spans 17 residues. V dropped 2 bases and J dropped 7 bases, with 24 bases sitting between them. Germline V lookup: CDR1 LGHDT, CDR2 YNNKEL (reference sequence). The CDR3 protein is CASSQQSRLGGPSEQYF. The CDR3 DNA is TGTGCCAGCAGCCAACAAAGCCGTCTGGGGGGACCGAGTGAGCAGTACTTC.

V and J are TRBV7-9 and TRBJ1-5; the D is unclear. The CDR3 is 12 residues long. Per germline, CDR1 SEHNR and CDR2 FQNEAQ (reference sequence). V lost 3 bases, J lost 7 bases, and 7 bases lay in between. The CDR3 DNA follows: TGTGCCAGCAGCTTGGGAGCCCAGCCCCAGCATTTT. Translated, it gives CASSLGAQPQHF.

CDR3 sequence: CASSYSTAVSNYGYTF. The CDR3 DNA follows: TGTGCCAGCAGTTACTCGACAGCAGTTTCTAACTATGGCTACACCTTC. The V gene is TRBV6-5, the J gene TRBJ1-2, with D perhaps matching TRBD1 (5 bases). The CDR3 runs 16 residues. Trimming removed 0 bases from V and 0 bases from J, with 11 bases in between. Germline values: CDR1 MNHEY, CDR2 SVGAGI.

V usage is TRBV4-1 and J usage is TRBJ2-3; maybe TRBD2 (6 bases). CDR3 size: 14 residues. Trimming left V 2 bases short and J 3 bases short, with 9 bases between. Germline V gene sequence: CDR1 MGHRA, CDR2 YSYEKL. CDR3 protein: CASSQIGSTDTQYF. The CDR3 DNA reads TGCGCCAGCAGCCAAATCGGGAGTACAGATACGCAGTATTTT.

The chain has TRBV2 and TRBJ2-1; 8 positions agree with TRBD1. Germline lookup yields CDR1 SNHLY and CDR2 FYNNEI. The CDR3 covers 15 residues. The trim removed 0 bases at V and 8 bases at J, leaving 6 bases unmatched. The CDR3 DNA reads as TGTGCCAGCAGTGAAGCAGGGCAGGGGGCCTATGAGCAGTTCTTC. Encoded protein: CASSEAGQGAYEQFF.

J is TRBJ1-2 and V is TRBV4-2; no clear D gene. Trimming pared 1 base from V and 13 bases from J, leaving 13 bases between. Germline V gene sequence: CDR1 LGHNA, CDR2 YNFKEQ. This CDR3 is built from 12 residues. The CDR3 DNA reads as TGTGCCAGCAGCCAAGGCGTTTCCCCTGGCACCTTC. Its translation is CASSQGVSPGTF.

The chain carries TRBV4-1 and TRBJ2-7, with a tentative D call TRBD2 (6 bases). This CDR3 is 16 amino acids long. Per germline, CDR1 MGHRA and CDR2 YSYEKL. V lost 4 bases and J 3 bases, leaving 19 bases between the germline ends. The CDR3 is CASSLGPAGRIYEQYF. In nucleotides, the CDR3 is TGCGCCAGCAGCCTCGGCCCGGCGGGGAGGATCTACGAGCAGTACTTC.